This T cell receptor beta chain was documented in a study of CD8 T cells in ankylosing spondylitis (dated by TCRdb to about 2017). Regarding the research as a whole: The study profiled T cell receptor beta repertoires in healthy donors and ankylosing spondylitis patients to find disease-linked TCR variants. In total, the full study cohort was made up of 108 healthy donors and approximately 27 ankylosing spondylitis patients. Peripheral blood was sampled, and synovial fluid was also collected from ankylosing spondylitis patients. The investigation overall reported the following: Some of the motif variants had been reported before in the synovial fluid and blood of reactive arthritis patients, a finding that suggests common disease-initiation mechanisms. The disease-linked clones had a CD8+ phenotype and were found at relatively low frequencies in peripheral blood. According to the report, matched synovial fluid samples from ankylosing spondylitis patients were significantly enriched for the disease-linked clones. A TCR beta motif made up of roughly eight highly homologous amino acid variants appeared to be characteristic of blood from ankylosing spondylitis patients.

Worth noting for this clonotype: Its antigen is not yet known. Per-base quality was not reported, and no clone a single base away is much larger than it.

Sequenced on an Illumina HiSeq 2500. TCR beta libraries were prepared by quantitative 5'-RACE with molecular barcodes. In the source study's methods: Disease-linked TCR variants were identified with a new computational method built on a probabilistic model of VDJ rearrangement. TCRdb trimmed the raw reads at Q25, called clones with MiXCR and kept productive beta chains. Every entry covers one CDR3 protein and lists the most common genes and DNA from its rows. In this record, the V and J calls reflect TCRdb's handling and not the investigators' own analysis. For this sample there are 700,000 or so distinct CDR3 sequences; roughly 20% appear just once. 15% to 20% of the sample is held by the ten biggest clonotypes. Sequenced input: blood, either unsorted or a sorted T cell fraction (not recorded which). This TCR was sampled from a male donor with ankylosing spondylitis.

The DNA sequence is TGTGCCAGCAGTGCCGGACTAGCGGGAGGGCCTGTCGGGTACAATGAGCAGTTCTTC. The translation is CASSAGLAGGPVGYNEQFF. Recombination connected TRBV12-3 or TRBV12-4 to TRBJ2-1, with 15 central nucleotides matching TRBD2. V and J are trimmed by 5 bases and 4 bases, and the gene matches miss 12 bases of the junction. CDR3 length: 19 amino acids, cysteine to phenylalanine. The only DNA kept is the CDR3, 57 bases in frame from the first base.